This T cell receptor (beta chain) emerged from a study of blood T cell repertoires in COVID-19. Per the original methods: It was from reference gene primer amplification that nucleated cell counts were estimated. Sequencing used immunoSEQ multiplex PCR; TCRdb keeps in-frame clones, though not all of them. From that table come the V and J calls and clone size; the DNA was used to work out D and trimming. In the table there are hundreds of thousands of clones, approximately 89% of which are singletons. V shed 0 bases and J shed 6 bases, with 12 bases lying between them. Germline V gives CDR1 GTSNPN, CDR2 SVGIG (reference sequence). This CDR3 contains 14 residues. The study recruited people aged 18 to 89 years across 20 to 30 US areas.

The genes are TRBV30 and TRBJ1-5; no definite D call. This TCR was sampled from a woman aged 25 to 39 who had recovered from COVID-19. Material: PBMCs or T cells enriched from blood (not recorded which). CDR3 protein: CAWSVHEVIQPQHF. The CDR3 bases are TGTGCCTGGAGTGTACACGAAGTAATTCAGCCCCAGCATTTT.